The next 31 T cell receptor beta chains were all read from a single sample in a study of persistence of HIV-infected CD4 T cells. An overlapping HIV-1 Gag peptide pool stimulated these cells at 0.95 to 1 ug/peptide/mL. CD40L/CD69 double-negative CD45RO-high memory CD4+ T cells were collected. These receptors have no known antigen. The libraries were made with immunoSEQ version 4 in survey mode. Assay used: immunoSEQ multiplex PCR; TCRdb lists only in-frame clones, some missing. The repertoire holds some 40,000 clones, with more than 75% as singletons. The sequences come from cultured CD4+ T cells from PBMCs, collected from a patient who received antiretroviral therapy. The receptors come from an adult with HIV. The donor label of this sample is uncertain.

This clone showed up just once. The rearrangement uses TRBV7-8 and TRBJ2-4; 7 bases match TRBD1. Per the germline V gene, CDR1 is SGHVS and CDR2 is FQNEAQ. The CDR3 is 14 amino acids. Trimming took 1 base from V and 4 from J; bases not matched to a gene: 1. The CDR3 loop reads CASSLGQGKNIQYF. CDR3 nucleotide sequence: TGTGCCAGCAGCTTAGGACAGGGTAAAAACATTCAGTACTTC.

The chain joins TRBV9 to TRBJ2-7; the D is unclear. CDR1 is SGDLS and CDR2 is YYNGEE in the germline V gene. The V gene lost 2 bases and the J gene lost 2 bases, with 17 bases spanning the gap. This CDR3 has 16 amino acids. DNA for the CDR3: TGTGCCAGCAGCGTCTTCCATCCCGGCGCCCCCTACGAGCAGTACTTC. It specifies CASSVFHPGAPYEQYF.

The chain uses TRBV7-6 and TRBJ2-1; 15 nucleotides match TRBD2. This CDR3 has 16 amino acids. Losses at the gene ends were 7 bases for V and 4 bases for J; bases not matched to a gene: 5. CDR1 is SGHVS and CDR2 is FNYEAQ in the germline V gene. The chain's CDR3 is CASIRTSGGEYNEQFF. For the CDR3, the DNA is TGTGCCAGCATCAGGACTAGCGGGGGGGAATACAATGAGCAGTTCTTC.

The rearrangement uses TRBV20-1 and TRBJ2-5; D is unclear. The CDR3 totals 14 residues. Trimming shortened V by 3 bases and J by 2 bases, and 13 bases separated the two germline ends. Germline loops: CDR1 DFQATT, CDR2 SNEGSKA (reference sequence). The CDR3 region has the DNA TGCAGTGCTAGTCGGCCCCTCGGGCAAGAGACCCAGTACTTC. It yields the protein CSASRPLGQETQYF.

The chain has TRBV15 and TRBJ2-1, with 8 bases that match TRBD1. V was pared by 1 base and J by 6 bases, with 8 bases of the junction left unmatched. Germline CDR1 and CDR2: LNHNV and YYDKDF (reference sequence). This CDR3 comprises 16 residues. CDR3 coding DNA: TGTGCCACCAGCAGAGGGGGACAGGCTACGGGCAATGAGCAGTTCTTC. Amino acids: CATSRGGQATGNEQFF.

The chain is built from TRBV19 and TRBJ2-5, with 7 positions matching TRBD1. Germline values: CDR1 LNHDA, CDR2 SQIVND (reference sequence). The V gene end was trimmed by 6 bases and the J gene end by 0 bases; junction bases not matched to a gene: 4. This CDR3 comprises 14 residues. CDR3 in DNA: TGTGCCAGTAGGCTTCAGGGGGACCAAGAGACCCAGTACTTC. Its protein is CASRLQGDQETQYF.

This clone is a singleton in its sample. The gene calls are TRBV3-1 (or the pseudogene TRBV3-2) and TRBJ2-4; D may be TRBD1 (6 bases). CDR3 length: 16 residues. The V end lost 4 bases, the J end lost 3 bases, and 16 bases lay between the germline ends. From germline, CDR1 is LGHDT and CDR2 YNNKEL (reference sequence). CDR3 DNA sequence: TGTGCCAGCAGCCTACTCACAGGGTTCGGCAAAAACATTCAGTACTTC. It yields the protein CASSLLTGFGKNIQYF.

This chain's CDR3 is CASSDSSGNEQFF. The CDR3 region has the DNA TGTGCCAGCAGTGATAGTAGCGGCAATGAGCAGTTCTTC. This rearrangement joins TRBV4-2 to TRBJ2-1; the D gene is possibly TRBD2 (6 bases). Germline lookup yields CDR1 LGHNA and CDR2 YNFKEQ. The CDR3 length is 13 residues. V shed 6 bases and J shed 6 bases, with 12 bases lying between them.

J is TRBJ2-1 and V is TRBV6-5; 7 bases line up with TRBD1. Germline values: CDR1 MNHEY, CDR2 SVGAGI. The CDR3 has 15 amino acids. V lost 8 bases to trimming and J lost 3 bases; unmatched junction nucleotides: 10. CDR3 DNA sequence: TGTGCCAGCGGCGCACAGGGGAGAATCTACAATGAGCAGTTCTTC. Amino acids: CASGAQGRIYNEQFF.

V usage is TRBV7-9 and J usage is TRBJ2-3; D call uncertain. The CDR3 consists of 16 residues. V gave up 5 bases and J gave up 1 base, with 16 bases separating them. Germline CDR1 reads SEHNR; CDR2 reads FQNEAQ (reference sequence). Here the CDR3 reads CASSILTPGGTDTQYF. The CDR3 nucleotides read TGTGCCAGCAGCATCCTCACGCCCGGCGGCACAGATACGCAGTATTTT.

The rearrangement uses TRBV3-1 (or the pseudogene TRBV3-2) and TRBJ2-1; a possible D gene is TRBD2 (5 bases). Trimming left V 1 base short and J 10 bases short, with 23 bases between. Germline V gives CDR1 LGHDT, CDR2 YNNKEL (reference sequence). The CDR3 is 17 residues long. CDR3: CASSQAAGTRSSSEQFF. For the CDR3, the DNA is TGTGCCAGCAGCCAAGCTGCCGGAACTAGGAGTTCCTCGGAGCAGTTCTTC.

This chain joins TRBV18 and TRBJ2-3; possible D gene TRBD2, 5 bases. With 0 bases removed from V and 0 bases from J, the gap between germline ends came to 10 bases. Germline lookup yields CDR1 KGHSH and CDR2 LQKENI. CDR3 length equals 16 residues. In DNA, the CDR3 is TGTGCCAGCTCACCACCCAACTCGGGGAGCACAGATACGCAGTATTTT. It yields the protein CASSPPNSGSTDTQYF.

The chain combines TRBV5-1 with TRBJ2-7; 13 nucleotides match TRBD2. Germline CDR1 is SGHRS and CDR2 is YFSETQ. This CDR3 is 16 amino acids long. Losses at the gene ends were 4 bases for V and 0 bases for J; bases not matched to a gene: 4. CDR3 protein: CASSLGTSGDSYEQYF. CDR3 nucleotide sequence: TGCGCCAGCAGCCTCGGGACTAGCGGGGACTCCTACGAGCAGTACTTC.

CDR3 bases: TGTGCCAGCAGTGAAGGGCTAGCGACCTACGAGCAGTACTTC. This gives the protein CASSEGLATYEQYF. V is TRBV2 and J is TRBJ2-7; D is perhaps TRBD2 (6 bases). V dropped 1 base and J dropped 2 bases, with 9 bases sitting between them. Germline loops: CDR1 SNHLY, CDR2 FYNNEI. The CDR3 sequence is 14 residues long.

V is TRBV2 and J is TRBJ1-2, with D perhaps TRBD1 (5 bases). Germline V gene sequence: CDR1 SNHLY, CDR2 FYNNEI. Trimming took 3 bases from V and 4 from J, leaving 12 bases between them. This CDR3 is 14 amino acids long. The DNA for the CDR3 is TGTGCCAGCAGTGACCGGGCCGGGGGCTATGGCTACACCTTC. This translates into CASSDRAGGYGYTF.

The genes are TRBV2 and TRBJ1-2, with TRBD1 as a possible D gene (6 bases). Trimming took off 7 bases at V and 7 bases at J, with 16 bases between the two ends. The CDR3 has 13 residues. Germline CDR1 and CDR2: SNHLY and FYNNEI. The CDR3 nucleotides are TGTGCCAGCAAGAAGGACCAGGGGCCTGGCTACACCTTC. Amino acids: CASKKDQGPGYTF.

This clone was seen a single time. The J gene is TRBJ1-3, the V gene TRBV5-4; the match to TRBD1 covers 10 bases. This CDR3 spans 15 amino acids. V trimming: 4 bases; J trimming: 4 bases; junction bases outside the gene matches: 5. Per germline, CDR1 SGHNT and CDR2 YYREEE (reference sequence). CDR3 loop: CASSPDRGQGNTIYF. The CDR3 DNA sequence: TGTGCCAGCAGCCCCGACAGGGGGCAGGGAAACACCATATATTTT. Variable domain in full (rest from reference TRBV5-4 and TRBJ1-3): ETGVTQSPTHLIKTRGQQVTLRCSSQSGHNTVSWYQQALGQGPQFIFQYYREEENGRGNFPPRFSGLQFPNYSSELNVNALELDDSALYLCASSPDRGQGNTIYFGEGSWLTVV.

The chain combines TRBV19 with TRBJ2-3, with 11 bases that match TRBD2. Germline V gives CDR1 LNHDA, CDR2 SQIVND (reference sequence). J was trimmed by 0 bases and V by 8 bases; bases with no gene match: 13. The CDR3 length is 18 residues. The chain's CDR3 is CASRRGLAGGDSTDTQYF. CDR3 coding DNA: TGTGCCAGTCGAAGAGGGCTAGCGGGGGGCGATAGCACAGATACGCAGTATTTT.

This clone showed up just once. V is TRBV19 and J is TRBJ2-7, with D unresolved. The CDR3 contains 14 residues. V was cut by 2 bases and J by 3 bases, with 11 bases left in between. Germline CDR1 is LNHDA and CDR2 is SQIVND (reference sequence). As DNA, the CDR3 is TGTGCCAGTAGTATAAGCCGCGACGGCTACGAGCAGTACTTC. It is translated as CASSISRDGYEQYF.

The V gene is TRBV5-5, the J gene TRBJ1-4; no clear D gene. CDR3 size: 17 residues. Trimming took off 0 bases at V and 7 bases at J, with 19 bases between the two ends. The germline V gene has CDR1 SGHKS and CDR2 YYEKEE (reference sequence). For the CDR3, the DNA is TGTGCCAGCAGCTTGGGATATGGCGCCGGGAAACTTGAAAAACTGTTTTTT. This gives the protein CASSLGYGAGKLEKLFF.

Comments on this clone: An end of the junction does not agree with germline; a read error may underlie this. V is TRBV5-1 and J is TRBJ2-5; D remains ambiguous. Germline V gene lookup returns CDR1 SGHRS and CDR2 YFSETQ. The CDR3 consists of 15 residues. This CDR3 reads CASSLVAGTQKTQYF. CDR3 DNA: TGCGCCAGCAGCTTAGTCGCAGGAACCCAAAAGACCCAGTACTTC. Supplemented by reference TRBV5-1 and TRBJ2-5, the full variable domain reads KAGVTQTPRYLIKTRGQQVTLSCSPISGHRSVSWYQQTPGQGLQFLFEYFSETQRNKGNFPGRFSGRQFSNSRSEMNVSTLELGDSALYLCASSLVAGTQKTQYFGPGTRLLVL.

For this clone: One junction end does not reproduce the germline sequence, and a read error may be involved. The gene calls are TRBV29-1 and TRBJ2-3; D is possibly TRBD1 (6 bases). Germline-derived CDR1 and CDR2 are SQVTM and ANQGSEA. The CDR3 runs to 13 residues. Written as DNA, the CDR3 is TGCAGCGTGGAAGGGGGAGCCACAGATACGCAGTATTTT. It codes for CSVEGGATDTQYF.

V usage is TRBV24-1 and J usage is TRBJ1-2, with a tentative D call TRBD1 (6 bases). The CDR3 runs 13 residues. V was clipped by 5 bases and J by 2 bases, with 8 bases between them. Looked up from germline, CDR1 is KGHDR and CDR2 is SFDVKD. CDR3 in amino acids: CATSGGGNYGYTF. The CDR3 DNA reads TGTGCCACCAGTGGAGGGGGGAACTATGGCTACACCTTC.

This clone appeared a single time. The chain uses TRBV19 and TRBJ2-4; perhaps D is TRBD1 or TRBD2 (5 bases each). CDR3 size: 15 residues. Germline V gives CDR1 LNHDA, CDR2 SQIVND (reference sequence). Deletions cut 5 bases from V and 8 bases from J, with 19 bases between. CDR3 DNA: TGTGCCAGTAGTCTATCCCCGTACAGGCGGGACATTCAGTACTTC. Translating it yields CASSLSPYRRDIQYF. Variable domain in full (rest from reference TRBV19 and TRBJ2-4): DGGITQSPKYLFRKEGQNVTLSCEQNLNHDAMYWYRQDPGQGLRLIYYSQIVNDFQKGDIAEGYSVSREKKESFPLTVTSAQKNPTAFYLCASSLSPYRRDIQYFGAGTRLSVL.

This sequence joins TRBV4-2 and TRBJ2-3, with 9 bases lining up with TRBD2. Trimming cost V 5 bases and J 5 bases; bases outside gene matches: 8. This CDR3 has 15 amino acids. Per germline, CDR1 LGHNA and CDR2 YNFKEQ. In DNA form, the CDR3 reads TGTGCCAGCAGCTCGGGCGGGGGGGCCATAGATACGCAGTATTTT. This encodes CASSSGGGAIDTQYF.

The CDR3 sequence is CASSVGSRNEQYF. The CDR3 nucleotides are TGTGCCAGCAGCGTCGGGTCGAGGAACGAGCAGTACTTC. The chain joins TRBV9 to TRBJ2-7; the D is unclear. The CDR3 has 13 residues. The V end lost 2 bases, the J end lost 5 bases, and 11 bases lay between the germline ends. Germline CDR1 SGDLS, CDR2 YYNGEE.

This sequence joins TRBV28 and TRBJ1-2; 8 bases match TRBD1. Germline V lookup: CDR1 MDHEN, CDR2 SYDVKM. The trim removed 5 bases at V and 8 bases at J, leaving 16 bases unmatched. The CDR3 is 16 amino acids. CDR3 sequence (DNA): TGTGCCAGCAGTCTAACCACAGGGGGGATGGGGGAAGGCTACACCTTC. It encodes CASSLTTGGMGEGYTF.

This clone came up once. The chain carries TRBV5-1 and TRBJ2-1; a weak D match, TRBD2 (5 bases). Germline V gene lookup returns CDR1 SGHRS and CDR2 YFSETQ. This CDR3 is 15 amino acids long. V lost 1 base and J lost 0, with 8 bases in between. The CDR3 DNA reads as TGCGCCAGCAGCTTGACGGGGAGCTCCTACAATGAGCAGTTCTTC. It encodes CASSLTGSSYNEQFF.

This chain's CDR3 is CASKPIAGRGNEQFF. CDR3 nucleotides: TGCGCCAGCAAGCCGATAGCGGGGAGAGGCAATGAGCAGTTCTTC. The chain has TRBV10-2 and TRBJ2-1; TRBD2 agrees at 8 bases. V trimming: 7 bases; J trimming: 6 bases; junction bases outside the gene matches: 11. Germline V gene data show CDR1 as WSHSY and CDR2 as SAAADI. The CDR3 is 15 residues long.

This chain links TRBV18 with TRBJ1-2, with unresolved D. Germline CDR1 reads KGHSH; CDR2 reads LQKENI. This CDR3 has 15 amino acids. V was pared by 2 bases and J by 0 bases, with 10 bases between. The CDR3 DNA is TGTGCCAGCTCACCAACTACAGAATCTAACTATGGCTACACCTTC. Protein: CASSPTTESNYGYTF.

The CDR3 protein is CASSSRDGGYQPQHF. CDR3 DNA sequence: TGTGCCAGCAGTTCAAGGGACGGGGGCTATCAGCCCCAGCATTTT. The rearrangement joins TRBV28 to TRBJ1-5, with TRBD1 as a possible D gene (6 bases). Germline V CDR1 and CDR2: MDHEN, SYDVKM. The CDR3 length is 15 residues. Trimming cost V 4 bases and J 5 bases, with 15 bases left between them.